This T cell receptor beta chain is drawn from a study of response to subunit inactivated influenza vaccine. Study-wide findings and caveats: Few new T cells, the authors suggested, are recruited by each seasonal influenza vaccination.

TCRdb independently ran MiXCR on the RT-PCR reads; one entry per CDR3 protein. The sample contains 450,000 to 500,000 distinct CDR3 sequences, 9.5% to 12% of which appear only once. A remark on this clonotype: Its antigen is not known.

V trimming: 5 bases; J trimming: 4 bases; junction bases outside the gene matches: 11. The CDR3 length is 16 residues. The V gene's germline CDR1 is PRHDT and CDR2 FYEKMQ (reference sequence). This clonotype originated in a man aged 50-59 years who received an inactivated influenza vaccine. The input for sequencing was PBMCs from blood, taken roughly 46 days after vaccination. This rearrangement joins TRBV13 to TRBJ1-2, with 9 bases identical to TRBD1. The CDR3 sequence is CASSRDDTGGTYGYTF. The CDR3 bases are TGTGCCAGCAGCCGAGACGACACAGGGGGCACCTATGGCTACACCTTC.